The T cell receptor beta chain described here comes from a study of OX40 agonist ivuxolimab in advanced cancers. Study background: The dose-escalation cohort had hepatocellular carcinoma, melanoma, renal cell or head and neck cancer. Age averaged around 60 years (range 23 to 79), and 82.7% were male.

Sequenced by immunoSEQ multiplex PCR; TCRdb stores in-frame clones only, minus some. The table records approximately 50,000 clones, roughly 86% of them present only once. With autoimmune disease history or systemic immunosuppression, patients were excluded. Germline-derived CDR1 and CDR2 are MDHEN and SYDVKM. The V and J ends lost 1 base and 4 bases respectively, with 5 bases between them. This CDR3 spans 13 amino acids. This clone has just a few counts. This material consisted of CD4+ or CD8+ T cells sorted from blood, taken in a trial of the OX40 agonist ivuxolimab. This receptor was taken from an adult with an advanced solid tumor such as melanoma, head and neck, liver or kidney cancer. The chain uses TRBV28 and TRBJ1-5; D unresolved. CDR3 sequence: CASSLYTNQPQHF. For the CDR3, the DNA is TGTGCCAGCAGTTTATACACTAATCAGCCCCAGCATTTT.